This TCR beta chain was sequenced during a study of cytomegalovirus exposure and HLA in healthy donors (dated by TCRdb to about 2017). About the investigation overall: In an earlier analysis of approximately 500 of the donors, roughly 300 Gb of sequence data and 95 million to 130 million unique TCR beta sequences from 150 million to 200 million T cells were reported. The number of donors typed differed by locus, with about 629-630 for A, B, C, DRB1 and DQB1, 522 for DQA1, 600 to 610 for DPA1, and around 430 for DPB1. An early release that covered more than 550 HLA-typed donors contained approximately 300 gigabases of sequencing data and 75 million to 100 million unique TCR sequences. A separate validation cohort of some 130 different subjects was used in addition to the roughly 670-subject first cohort. The study combined high-throughput TCR immunosequencing, statistical association of individual TCRs with disease status, and machine learning to predict cytomegalovirus infection status. Every discovery cohort repertoire had been produced on one sequencing platform. The study was designed to test whether signatures of past pathogen exposure could be identified by cataloging public T cell receptors. A few DR-DQ haplotypes were treated as single units for association and clustering because of strong linkage in the cohort. Across around 400 genotyped donors of the cohort, an average of about 200,000 unique TCR beta nucleotide sequences per donor were sequenced, and roughly 18% of those sequences were non-productive. In an earlier analysis of several hundred of the donors, high-throughput TCR beta sequencing was used to judge whether each TCR beta V gene segment behaved as functional or pseudogenic. Donor age, sex, ethnicity and CMV serostatus were collected together with the repertoire data. In the later analysis, no new phenotypic data were used to find candidate immune exposures; instead, reliance was placed on TCR beta sequences and their occurrence across donors. Of the roughly 390 genotyped donors, around 81% fell in the genetic ancestry cluster associated with self-reported Caucasian donors. Both class I and class II loci were covered by HLA typing, at four-digit resolution. A later analysis re-examined previously published TCR beta repertoires from more than 550 donors and added high-resolution HLA genotyping to investigate patterns of TCR occurrence. Using immunosequencing, the study profiled T cell repertoires from around 680 subjects and related those repertoires to cytomegalovirus serostatus. A later genetic analysis used genome-wide SNP genotypes for about 65% of the 666 donors, treating that subset as a discovery cohort.

The cohort was made up of about 670 healthy bone marrow donors. All cohort members were sampled while nominally healthy, although unrecorded immune exposures were likely present. The donor was CMV seronegative and belonged to the group of over 300 seronegative cohort members. A peripheral blood sample was collected from each donor, and TCR beta sequencing was performed on peripheral blood mononuclear cells. Genomic DNA was extracted from the blood cell samples with the Qiagen DNeasy Blood Extraction Kit. The library was obtained by the immunoSEQ multiplex PCR assay. The multiplex PCR relied on a mix of 60 forward primers for TCR Vbeta segments and 13 reverse primers for TCR Jbeta segments. The CDR3 region of rearranged TCR beta genes was amplified from genomic DNA by a multiplex PCR assay. The amplified TCR beta libraries were sequenced on the Illumina HiSeq System as 87-base-pair reads. The paper's data handling went like this. In a later analysis, roughly 80 million unique TCR beta chains were counted across the approximately 640 repertoires, and around 10 million of these chains were shared by at least two donors. A nearest-neighbor algorithm error-corrected the raw reads and collapsed the reads into unique sequences, merging closely related sequences to remove PCR and sequencing errors. CDR3 sequences were aligned to IMGT reference sequences to assign V, D and J gene segments. For a sequence to be retained, a match of at least six nucleotides to both a V gene segment and a J gene segment was required. Rearrangements were called productive when the CDR3 lacked stop codons and stayed in frame with V and J; all others were non-productive. CDR3 was defined by IMGT convention, running from the second conserved V-encoded cysteine to the conserved J-encoded phenylalanine. Sequences without an unambiguous match to a single V gene segment were excluded from the earlier analysis of about 630 of the donors. In an earlier analysis of several hundred of the donors, V segments were called functional above 56.7% productive rearrangements and were called segregating when the between-donor standard deviation exceeded 5%. To diagnose cytomegalovirus status from the catalog of TCR beta chain sequences, a statistical classification framework was built. V and J gene assignment, in a later analysis, came from comparing TCR nucleotide sequences with IMGT/GENE-DB human TR gene sequences. In a later analysis, CDR3 sequences and most-parsimonious VDJ recombination scenarios were assigned using the TCRdist pipeline. A later analysis defined each TCR beta chain by its CDR3 amino acid sequence plus V-gene family, and excluded reads lacking a unique V-gene family. A later analysis removed 450 to 600 highly shared, low-generation-probability nucleotide sequences to deal with suspected cross-contamination and a sequencing artifact. In a later analysis, a clonal expansion index was calculated for each public chain from normalized within-repertoire ranks of inferred template counts. In a later analysis, generation probabilities were computed with a VDJ recombination model fitted to out-of-frame rearrangements, and the resulting probabilities were checked against IGoR. Hypergeometric tests were used in a later analysis to score TCR-TCR, TCR-HLA and TCR-CMV co-occurrence, with a repertoire-size bias correction applied to the TCR pairs. False discovery rates were estimated in a later analysis by permuting HLA or CMV assignments 20 times. A later analysis grouped co-occurring TCRs with DBSCAN, adding TCRdist sequence similarity when clustering within HLA-allele-positive subsets. For co-occurrence clustering, repertoires with fewer than 30,000 or more than 120,000 public chains were excluded, along with five repertoires with anomalous nucleotide sharing. In its TCRdb copy, this immuneACCESS table keeps in-frame sequences only and misses some clones. Where compared with another copy, unresolved V genes explain less than half of these, and the others have no known cause. D and trimming come from the DNA, and the V and J calls and clone size come from that table. This specimen's table enumerates 100,000 to 150,000 clones. The ten top clones hold about 1.8% of the sample.

From the germline V gene (reference sequence), CDR1 is SEHNR and CDR2 is FQNEAQ. A distance of 13 bases separates the germline ends of V and J, which lose 1 base and 6 bases respectively. Its CDR3 holds 16 amino acids, cysteine through phenylalanine. Only the CDR3 DNA is retained, 48 bases long and in frame from the first base. General findings and caveats noted by the study authors: Broadly in line with IMGT annotations, most TCR beta V segments showed up in productive rearrangements about 87% or about 30% of the time in an earlier analysis of 587 of the donors. At a false discovery rate of 0.05, a later analysis linked some 17,000 TCR beta sequences to specific HLA alleles. The study listed 150 to 200 TCR beta chains as associated with cytomegalovirus. Because some donors lacked HLA typing at each locus, the association tests relied only on the typed subset. A later analysis found that HLA-associated TCR beta chains were more clonally expanded and had lower generation probabilities than equally common non-associated chains. Around 16 rarely observed V segments, including chromosome 9 orphons, were excluded from the earlier analysis of several hundred of the donors because counts were too low. According to a later analysis, parvovirus B19, influenza, CMV and Epstein-Barr virus appeared linked to several top co-occurrence clusters. In a later analysis, most CMV-associated TCR beta chains were found to appear HLA-restricted, with HLA associations seemingly driven largely by CMV exposure. When HLA alleles, especially DR and DQ, strongly co-occurred, TCR associations were difficult to assign to individual alleles. For the cohort, immune exposure information was limited to CMV serostatus. Sequencing depth was assumed to be roughly uniform across donors in the presence/absence analyses, though that assumption may not hold. Some IMGT-functional V segments, including TRBV6-2 and TRBV6-3, could not be distinguished by the 87-base-pair reads and were therefore excluded. A later genetic analysis associated a missense DCLRE1C variant with V-gene and J-gene trimming of TCR beta chains, and an independent cohort replicated the association. Three of the identified cytomegalovirus-associated TCR beta chains were confirmed in vitro to be specific for cytomegalovirus antigens. Linkage disequilibrium might explain the correlated functional status among segregating V segments, but an unknown experimental factor could not be ruled out. The cohort was sequenced for TCR beta chains only, and without alpha or paired-chain data the features that could be detected were limited. Compared with the roughly 720-donor mean, donors in an Asian-associated ancestry cluster had fewer N-insertions in productive TCRs, according to a later genetic analysis. The authors suggested that the approach could potentially be generalized to other disease states and immunological phenotypes. A further reported finding was that TCR beta sequences accurately predicted the HLA-A and HLA-B alleles for most subjects in the first cohort. According to a later analysis, TCR association rates differed among HLA loci, with DRB1 alleles showing the most associated TCRs and HLA-C alleles showing the fewest. A cluster of highly shared sequence variants was judged likely to represent a technical artifact of the sequencing pipeline. Cytomegalovirus status was reported to be diagnosed by the classifier with high specificity and sensitivity in both the original and validation cohorts. Most TCR sequences were seen in very few donors, while some public TCRs were found in many individuals.

In the case of this clone: Its recognized antigen is unknown.

The sequencing input was PBMCs. This receptor was obtained from a young man in good health and CMV-seronegative. The V gene is TRBV7-9 and the J gene is TRBJ1-6; the D gene is possibly TRBD1, with 6 bases matching. The CDR3 amino acid sequence is: CASSLGSGQANSPLHF. The DNA reads TGTGCCAGCAGCTTAGGTTCGGGACAAGCTAATTCACCCCTCCACTTT.